The 30 T cell receptor beta chains given below trace back to one sample, sequenced in a study of cytomegalovirus exposure and HLA in healthy donors. The PCR ran on 60 Vbeta and 13 Jbeta primers. Assay: immunoSEQ multiplex PCR; the TCRdb copy retains only in-frame clones and omits some. The sample records 170,000 or so clones, roughly 85% being singletons. The specimen was PBMCs. Receptors originate from a woman in her 40s in good health and CMV-seronegative.

The chain recombines TRBV29-1 with TRBJ1-2, with a possible D match to TRBD1 (5 bases). This CDR3 has 14 amino acids. Looked up from germline, CDR1 is SQVTM and CDR2 is ANQGSEA. V gave up 0 bases and J gave up 7 bases, with 15 bases separating them. The CDR3 nucleotides read TGCAGCGTTGAAGAAGGAAACAGGATAACTGGCTACACCTTC. Translation: CSVEEGNRITGYTF.

In this sample, this clone turned up a few times. The genes are TRBV7-2 and TRBJ1-2, with D unresolved. Germline assignment: CDR1 SGHTA and CDR2 FQGNSA. The CDR3 loop spans 11 amino acids. With 5 bases removed from V and 3 bases from J, the gap between germline ends came to 4 bases. The CDR3 reads CASSPYYGYTF. The CDR3 DNA sequence: TGTGCCAGCAGCCCGTACTATGGCTACACCTTC. Full variable domain (missing parts from reference TRBV7-2 and TRBJ1-2): GAGVSQSPSNKVTEKGKDVELRCDPISGHTALYWYRQSLGQGLEFLIYFQGNSAPDKSGLPSDRFSAERTGGSVSTLTIQRTQQEDSAVYLCASSPYYGYTFGSGTRLTVV.

This sequence joins TRBV28 and TRBJ2-3, with 10 bases matching TRBD2. The CDR3 has 16 amino acids. V shed 5 bases and J 0 bases; nucleotides not matched to a gene: 5. The V gene's germline CDR1 is MDHEN and CDR2 SYDVKM. The CDR3 here is CASSLRTSGSTDTQYF. The CDR3 DNA reads TGTGCCAGCAGTCTACGGACTAGCGGAAGCACAGATACGCAGTATTTT.

The V and J genes are TRBV5-1 and TRBJ1-2, with D perhaps matching TRBD1 (5 bases). Trimming cost V 3 bases and J 3 bases, with 21 bases left between them. This CDR3 is 17 amino acids long. Germline-derived CDR1 and CDR2 are SGHRS and YFSETQ. The CDR3 loop is CASSSRDLAGLYYGYTF. The CDR3 bases are TGCGCCAGCAGCTCGCGCGACTTGGCAGGGCTTTACTATGGCTACACCTTC.

This chain links TRBV7-9 with TRBJ1-2, with 7 bases aligning to TRBD1. With 0 bases clipped from V and 2 bases from J, the junction kept 3 bases outside the gene matches. The CDR3 sequence is 15 residues long. Germline lookup yields CDR1 SEHNR and CDR2 FQNEAQ (reference sequence). The CDR3 DNA sequence: TGTGCCAGCAGCTTAGCCGGGACAGTAAACTATGGCTACACCTTC. Translated, it gives CASSLAGTVNYGYTF.

The chain uses TRBV19 and TRBJ1-2, with TRBD1 matching 7 bases. From germline, CDR1 is LNHDA and CDR2 SQIVND (reference sequence). V shed 4 bases, J shed 6 bases, and the junction held 11 bases outside the gene matches. The CDR3 runs 15 residues. The CDR3 DNA sequence: TGTGCCAGTAGTACTCTGCCGGGACAGCGGGATGGCTACACCTTC. Translation: CASSTLPGQRDGYTF.

CDR3 sequence reads: CASQMGLAGFPSTDTQYF. The CDR3, as DNA: TGTGCCAGCCAAATGGGACTAGCGGGTTTCCCTAGCACAGATACGCAGTATTTT. This chain links TRBV27 with TRBJ2-3; 12 bases are shared with TRBD2. Unmatched junction bases numbered 12, after V lost 8 bases and J lost 0 bases. Per the germline V gene, CDR1 is MNHEY and CDR2 is SMNVEV (reference sequence). The CDR3 contains 18 residues.

The V gene is TRBV5-1, the J gene TRBJ1-6, with 9 bases aligning to TRBD1. Per the germline V gene, CDR1 is SGHRS and CDR2 is YFSETQ. After removal of 4 bases from V and 6 bases from J, the junction contained 2 bases not matched to a gene. This CDR3 has 14 amino acids. The CDR3 here is CASSGGQGNSPLHF. CDR3 bases: TGCGCCAGCAGCGGGGGACAGGGTAATTCACCCCTCCACTTT.

The chain couples TRBV5-1 to TRBJ2-7; 9 nucleotides agree with TRBD2. V lost 3 bases to trimming and J lost 1 base; unmatched junction nucleotides: 17. Germline CDR1 and CDR2: SGHRS and YFSETQ. This CDR3 spans 19 amino acids. This CDR3 reads CASSWTVGGGGAGSYEQYF. CDR3 sequence (DNA): TGCGCCAGCAGCTGGACCGTGGGTGGCGGGGGGGCCGGTTCCTACGAGCAGTACTTC. Using reference TRBV5-1 and TRBJ2-7 for the parts outside the CDR3, the full variable domain is KAGVTQTPRYLIKTRGQQVTLSCSPISGHRSVSWYQQTPGQGLQFLFEYFSETQRNKGNFPGRFSGRQFSNSRSEMNVSTLELGDSALYLCASSWTVGGGGAGSYEQYFGPGTRLTVT.

This chain links TRBV30 with TRBJ2-7, with 7 bases identical to TRBD2. This CDR3 comprises 13 residues. Germline V gives CDR1 GTSNPN, CDR2 SVGIG (reference sequence). V was clipped by 2 bases and J by 3 bases; unmatched bases: 4. The chain's CDR3 is CAWSPAGVYEQYF. CDR3 DNA: TGTGCCTGGAGTCCCGCGGGGGTCTACGAGCAGTACTTC.

This clone has more than one count but fewer than ten. J is TRBJ2-7 and V is TRBV2; D is possibly TRBD2 (6 bases). The CDR3 sequence is 13 residues long. From germline, CDR1 is SNHLY and CDR2 FYNNEI. V was shortened by 6 bases and J by 5 bases, with 14 bases between the two germline ends. The CDR3 region is CASSRDSENEQYF. CDR3 nucleotide sequence: TGTGCCAGCAGCCGGGACTCCGAAAACGAGCAGTACTTC.

The CDR3 region has the DNA TGTGCCAGCAGCTTAGGAGGGTTGGACACCTTATTTTTTGGCTATGGCTACACCTTC. It codes for CASSLGGLDTLFFGYGYTF. V is TRBV13 and J is TRBJ1-2, with D possibly matching TRBD1 (5 bases). V was cut by 0 bases and J by 4 bases, with 24 bases left in between. Germline values: CDR1 PRHDT, CDR2 FYEKMQ (reference sequence). The length of the CDR3 is 19 residues.

This clone was found once. The J gene is TRBJ2-7, the V gene TRBV11-2, with 9 bases fitting TRBD1. After removal of 5 bases from V and 2 bases from J, the junction contained 10 bases not matched to a gene. The CDR3 length is 16 residues. The germline V gene encodes CDR1 SGHAT and CDR2 FQNNGV. Here the CDR3 reads CASSRQPGQGTYEQYF. CDR3 DNA: TGTGCCAGCAGCCGACAACCGGGACAGGGTACCTACGAGCAGTACTTC.

Written as DNA, the CDR3 is TGCGCCAGCTCGCTGGGGGGGTATAACCAAGAGACCCAGTACTTC. Encoded protein: CASSLGGYNQETQYF. The chain links TRBV5-1 to TRBJ2-5, with 7 bases fitting TRBD2. Looked up from germline, CDR1 is SGHRS and CDR2 is YFSETQ. This CDR3 has 15 residues. With V trimmed by 7 bases and J by 0 bases, 9 bases remained unmatched.

V and J are TRBV10-3 and TRBJ2-2, with TRBD2 matching 7 bases. The germline CDR1 and CDR2 sequences are ENHRY and SYGVKD. V lost 11 bases, J lost 0 bases, and 9 bases stayed unmatched. CDR3 length: 15 amino acids. The CDR3 protein is CAAGQREANTGELFF. The CDR3 DNA is TGTGCCGCCGGTCAGCGGGAAGCGAACACCGGGGAGCTGTTTTTT.

V and J are TRBV6-1 and TRBJ2-7; D uncertain. V was shortened by 6 bases and J by 7 bases, with 13 bases between the two germline ends. Germline CDR1 reads MNHNS; CDR2 reads SASEGT. The CDR3 is made up of 12 amino acids. The CDR3 DNA sequence: TGTGCCAGCAGGAATTACCTTAGAGAGCAGTACTTC. Protein product: CASRNYLREQYF.

In its sample, this clone was seen a few times. For the CDR3, the DNA is TGTGCCATCAGTGGGACTAGCGGGGGGGCGTGGGCAGATACGCAGTATTTT. Translation: CAISGTSGGAWADTQYF. The chain joins TRBV10-3 to TRBJ2-3; 15 positions agree with TRBD2. From germline, CDR1 is ENHRY and CDR2 SYGVKD. This CDR3 comprises 17 residues. The J segment lost 4 bases and the V segment lost 4 bases, leaving 6 bases of the junction unmatched.

This clone appeared once. The chain couples TRBV2 to TRBJ2-3, with D maybe TRBD2 (5 bases). Germline V gives CDR1 SNHLY, CDR2 FYNNEI. This CDR3 contains 15 residues. V was clipped by 5 bases and J by 1 base, with 13 bases between them. In nucleotides, the CDR3 is TGTGCCAGCAGTAGTAAAGACTATGGCACAGATACGCAGTATTTT. It codes for CASSSKDYGTDTQYF. Based on the CDR3 plus reference TRBV2 and TRBJ2-3, the full variable domain is EPEVTQTPSHQVTQMGQEVILRCVPISNHLYFYWYRQILGQKVEFLVSFYNNEISEKSEIFDDQFSVERPDGSNFTLKIRSTKLEDSAMYFCASSSKDYGTDTQYFGPGTRLTVL.

CDR3 sequence: CASSPSQGGSNQPQHF. In nucleotides, the CDR3 is TGTGCCAGCAGTCCCTCCCAGGGGGGCAGCAATCAGCCCCAGCATTTT. V usage is TRBV7-6 and J usage is TRBJ1-5; 7 nucleotides line up with TRBD1. The CDR3 has 16 residues. V gave up 6 bases and J gave up 1 base; unmatched junction bases: 9. Germline V gene lookup returns CDR1 SGHVS and CDR2 FNYEAQ.

This clone was recorded only once. The CDR3 bases are TGTGCCAGCAGTTCTTACCGGGACTACCCAACGAATGAGCAGTTCTTC. Translating it yields CASSSYRDYPTNEQFF. This chain joins TRBV27 and TRBJ2-1; 7 bases fit TRBD2. V lost 4 bases and J lost 7; bases outside the gene matches: 13. The CDR3 extends over 16 amino acids. From germline, CDR1 is MNHEY and CDR2 SMNVEV (reference sequence).

This sequence joins TRBV19 and TRBJ1-3; 10 nucleotides align to TRBD1. The germline CDR1 and CDR2 sequences are LNHDA and SQIVND (reference sequence). V was pared by 4 bases and J by 1 base, with 4 bases of the junction left unmatched. CDR3 length equals 16 residues. CDR3 sequence reads: CASSTGTGASGNTIYF. CDR3 coding DNA: TGTGCCAGTAGTACGGGGACAGGGGCTTCTGGAAACACCATATATTTT.

The rearrangement joins TRBV15 to TRBJ1-6, with D possibly matching TRBD1 (5 bases). The CDR3 has 15 residues. Germline values: CDR1 LNHNV, CDR2 YYDKDF (reference sequence). V was cut by 0 bases and J by 7 bases, with 10 bases left in between. For the CDR3, the DNA is TGTGCCACCAGCAGAGACCAGGGTGGCAATTCACCCCTCCACTTT. It translates to CATSRDQGGNSPLHF.

The rearrangement uses TRBV28 and TRBJ2-1; TRBD2 aligns across 11 bases. CDR1 is MDHEN and CDR2 is SYDVKM in the germline V gene. The junction had 10 bases not matched to a gene; V was cut back by 5 bases and J by 4 bases. This CDR3 is built from 17 residues. CDR3: CASSRPEGTSGYNEQFF. DNA for the CDR3: TGTGCCAGCAGTAGACCCGAGGGGACTAGCGGTTACAATGAGCAGTTCTTC.

This chain joins TRBV30 and TRBJ2-2; 8 nucleotides match TRBD2. There are 16 residues in the CDR3. V shed 1 base, J shed 3 bases, and the junction held 7 bases outside the gene matches. Germline V gene sequence: CDR1 GTSNPN, CDR2 SVGIG (reference sequence). CDR3: CAWSAGRTSHTGELFF. CDR3 coding DNA: TGTGCCTGGAGTGCGGGTAGGACTAGCCACACCGGGGAGCTGTTTTTT.

The V gene is TRBV10-3, the J gene TRBJ2-3, with 7 bases fitting TRBD2. The CDR3 contains 15 residues. V was pared by 4 bases and J by 0 bases, with 4 bases of the junction left unmatched. Looked up from germline, CDR1 is ENHRY and CDR2 is SYGVKD. The CDR3 DNA reads TGTGCCATCAGTGGGTCTAGCGGTAGCACAGATACGCAGTATTTT. As protein: CAISGSSGSTDTQYF.

The chain combines TRBV19 with TRBJ2-7; D is possibly TRBD1 (5 bases). Germline V gene data show CDR1 as LNHDA and CDR2 as SQIVND (reference sequence). Trimming took off 5 bases at V and 5 bases at J, with 16 bases between the two ends. The CDR3 consists of 14 residues. CDR3: CASSERGVIDEQYF. The CDR3 nucleotides read TGTGCCAGTAGTGAAAGGGGCGTGATCGACGAGCAGTACTTC.

This chain connects TRBV7-6 to TRBJ2-5; D not resolved. The CDR3 has 15 residues. The ends were cut back, 0 bases at V and 5 bases at J, with 13 bases in the middle. Germline V gives CDR1 SGHVS, CDR2 FNYEAQ. The CDR3 sequence: CASSLASQVGETQYF. The CDR3, as DNA: TGTGCCAGCAGCTTAGCGTCCCAGGTTGGGGAGACCCAGTACTTC.

The chain combines TRBV4-1 with TRBJ2-4; TRBD1 aligns across 10 bases. V gave up 1 base and J gave up 6 bases; unmatched junction bases: 3. CDR3 length equals 15 residues. Looked up from germline, CDR1 is MGHRA and CDR2 is YSYEKL. The CDR3 protein is CASSQGDRGVNIQYF. The DNA of the CDR3 is TGCGCCAGCAGCCAAGGGGACAGGGGAGTAAACATTCAGTACTTC.

The sample holds a few counts of this clone. The identical CDR3 is also encoded by other nucleotide sequences in the sample. The V call is TRBV19, the J call TRBJ2-5; 7 bases are a match to TRBD1. This CDR3 contains 13 residues. The germline V gene has CDR1 LNHDA and CDR2 SQIVND (reference sequence). V was pared by 6 bases and J by 2 bases, with 3 bases of the junction left unmatched. In DNA form, the CDR3 reads TGTGCCAGTAGCCCGGGACAGCAAGAGACCCAGTACTTC. Translated, it gives CASSPGQQETQYF.

The chain links TRBV5-1 to TRBJ2-1; 7 bases fit TRBD2. V was clipped by 3 bases and J by 3 bases; unmatched bases: 6. CDR1 is SGHRS and CDR2 is YFSETQ in the germline V gene. This CDR3 is built from 15 residues. In DNA, the CDR3 is TGCGCCAGCAGCTCCGCTAGCGGATTCTACAATGAGCAGTTCTTC. Amino acid sequence: CASSSASGFYNEQFF.